These T cell receptor beta chains were read from a single sample in a study of human T cells and chemical hapten exposure. A single record per CDR3 protein comes from TCRdb applying MiXCR to the RACE reads. The table has about 74,000 distinct CDR3 sequences, about 32% seen once. The sequencing here drew on whole blood, taken in connection with sensitization to the hapten diphenylcyclopropenone (DPC). These receptor sequences come from a man in his forties or fifties with alopecia areata. Some clones in this sample may be carry-over from other donors' samples. CDR3s include the opening cysteine and the closing phenylalanine or tryptophan. Each record gives: clone size, D gene, CDR3 length, V gene, J gene, CDR3 DNA, CDR3 protein. The D gene is left open where the match is weak. The listing skips clone size in some rows; elsewhere it reads once, few, many or a size class.

>-|-|15|TRBV12-3/TRBV12-4|TRBJ2-2
TGTGCCAGCAGTCCTCGGGGGCCCCCCACCGGGGAGCTGTTTTTT
CASSPRGPPTGELFF
>-|-|14|TRBV29-1|TRBJ1-1
TGCAGCGTGAAGGATGGGTGGGGGGGAGGCGAAGCTTTCTTT
CSVKDGWGGGEAFF
>-|-|15|TRBV7-9|TRBJ2-6
TGTGCCAGCAGCTTGGGAGCACCTGGGGCCAACGTCCTGACTTTC
CASSLGAPGANVLTF
>-|TRBD1|15|TRBV29-1|TRBJ2-4
TGCAGCGTTGAGCTTGGACAGGGCGGCAAAAACATTCAGTACTTC
CSVELGQGGKNIQYF
>few|-|16|TRBV11-2|TRBJ2-3
TGTGCCAGCAGCTTAGATAGGGGCCCGGGAACAGATACGCAGTATTTT
CASSLDRGPGTDTQYF
>few|TRBD1|14|TRBV10-3|TRBJ2-3
TGTGCCATCAGCCTCGGACAGGGAACAGATACGCAGTATTTT
CAISLGQGTDTQYF
>-|TRBD2|14|TRBV27|TRBJ2-7
TGTGCCAGCAGTTTTCGTGGGGGGGTCTACGAGCAGTACTTC
CASSFRGGVYEQYF
>-|-|13|TRBV12-3/TRBV12-4|TRBJ2-3
TGTGCCAGCAGCCCAGACCATTCAGATACGCAGTATTTT
CASSPDHSDTQYF
>few|TRBD1|14|TRBV15|TRBJ2-2
TGTGCCACCAGCCAGGACAGGGGGCTCGGGGAGCTGTTTTTT
CATSQDRGLGELFF
>-|-|13|TRBV14|TRBJ2-1
TGTGCCAGCAGTCCCTGGGGAAAGACTGAGCAGTTCTTC
CASSPWGKTEQFF
>few|-|11|TRBV6-2/TRBV6-3|TRBJ2-2
TGTGCCAGCAGTCTCCTAGGGGAGCTGTTTTTT
CASSLLGELFF
>few|TRBD1|14|TRBV4-2|TRBJ2-7
TGTGCCAGCAGCGACCGGGACAGCAGCTACGAGCAGTACTTC
CASSDRDSSYEQYF
>few|TRBD1|15|TRBV2|TRBJ2-1
TGTGCCAGCAGTAACGCGGACAGGGGGCCCAATGAGCAGTTCTTC
CASSNADRGPNEQFF
>-|TRBD2|17|TRBV6-5|TRBJ2-2
TGTGCCAGCAAGTTAGCAGCGGGAGCTTATGGCACCGGGGAGCTGTTTTTT
CASKLAAGAYGTGELFF
>few|-|13|TRBV5-1|TRBJ1-5
TGCGCCAGCAGCTTACATAGCAATCAGCCCCAGCATTTT
CASSLHSNQPQHF
>-|-|15|TRBV20-1|TRBJ1-2
TGCAGTGCTAGTGGTTCACAGGGTAGTAACTATGGCTACACCTTC
CSASGSQGSNYGYTF
>-|-|15|TRBV28|TRBJ2-2
TGTGCCACCTTCTTCCCTCAGGGGAACACCGGGGAGCTGTTTTTT
CATFFPQGNTGELFF
>-|TRBD2|21|TRBV6-2/TRBV6-3|TRBJ2-1
TGTGCCAGCAGTTACCGCCCGACTAGCGGGAGGCCCAAGAGCTCCTACAATGAGCAGTTCTTC
CASSYRPTSGRPKSSYNEQFF
>few|TRBD2|15|TRBV7-9|TRBJ2-1
TGTGCCAGCAGCTCCGGGACTAGCGGGATAGATGAGCAGTTCTTC
CASSSGTSGIDEQFF
>few|-|15|TRBV3-1|TRBJ1-2
TGTGCCAGCAGCCAACAAACGGGGACTAACTATGGCTACACCTTC
CASSQQTGTNYGYTF
>-|-|14|TRBV29-1|TRBJ2-2
TGCAGCGTTGAAGCCACAGGAAACACCGGGGAGCTGTTTTTT
CSVEATGNTGELFF
>few|-|17|TRBV4-2|TRBJ2-6
TGTGCCAGCAGCGTATCTGGCGAAGCCTCTGGGGCCAACGTCCTGACTTTC
CASSVSGEASGANVLTF
>few|TRBD1|16|TRBV18|TRBJ1-5
TGTGCCAGCTCACAACGACAGGGCCGAAGGGATCAGCCCCAGCATTTT
CASSQRQGRRDQPQHF
>few|-|16|TRBV6-1|TRBJ1-6
TGTGCCAGCATAGGAAGGAGTGACAGCTATAATTCACCCCTCCACTTT
CASIGRSDSYNSPLHF
>few|TRBD2|16|TRBV6-5|TRBJ2-5
TGTGCCAGCAGTAAAACCGGGACTAGCGGGAGTGAGACCCAGTACTTC
CASSKTGTSGSETQYF
>few|-|13|TRBV10-3|TRBJ2-7
TGTGCCATCAGTGAGTCAACAGGATACGAGCAGTACTTC
CAISESTGYEQYF
>few|-|15|TRBV6-5|TRBJ2-7
TGTGCCAGTTTAGTCCAGGGTACGTCCCGGGGCGAGCAGTACTTC
CASLVQGTSRGEQYF